The sequence of this T cell receptor beta chain was determined in a study of blood T cell repertoires in COVID-19. Study as a whole: Sites in the United States, Italy and Spain provided acute and convalescent COVID-19 samples. PBMCs, B-cell-depleted T cells, or T cells were the source of the cDNA or gDNA that made up the material.

Source study methods: Amplification of reference gene primers provided the estimated nucleated cell counts. TCRdb's copy holds only in-frame clones and misses some; the assay was immunoSEQ multiplex PCR. That table supplies the V and J calls and clone size; D and trimming were determined from the DNA. Of under 200,000 clones listed, approximately 85% are singletons. V was pared by 2 bases and J by 3 bases, with 6 bases of the junction left unmatched. The V gene's germline CDR1 is SQVTM and CDR2 ANQGSEA. This CDR3 comprises 15 residues. The source material was peripheral blood. The chain is built from TRBV29-1 and TRBJ2-1, with 8 bases identical to TRBD2. This clonotype originated in a woman older than 75 with acute or convalescent COVID-19. CDR3 region: CSVELAGTHYNEQFF. The CDR3 bases are TGCAGCGTTGAACTAGCGGGTACCCACTACAATGAGCAGTTCTTC.